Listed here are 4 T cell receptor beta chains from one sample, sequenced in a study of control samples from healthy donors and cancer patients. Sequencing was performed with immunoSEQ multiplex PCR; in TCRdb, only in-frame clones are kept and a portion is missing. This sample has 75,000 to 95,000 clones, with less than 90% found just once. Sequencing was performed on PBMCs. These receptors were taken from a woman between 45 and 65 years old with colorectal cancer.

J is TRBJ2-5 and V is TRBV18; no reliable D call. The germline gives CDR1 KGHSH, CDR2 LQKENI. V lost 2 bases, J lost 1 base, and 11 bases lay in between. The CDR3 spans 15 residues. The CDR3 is CASSPRVWTQETQYF. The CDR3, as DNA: TGTGCCAGCTCACCAAGGGTATGGACCCAAGAGACCCAGTACTTC.

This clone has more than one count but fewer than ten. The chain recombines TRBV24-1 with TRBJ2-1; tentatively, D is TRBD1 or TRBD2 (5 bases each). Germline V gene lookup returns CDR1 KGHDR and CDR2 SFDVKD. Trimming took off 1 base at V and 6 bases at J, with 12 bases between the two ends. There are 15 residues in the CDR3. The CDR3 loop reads CATSDFGGSRNEQFF. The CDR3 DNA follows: TGTGCCACCAGTGATTTTGGGGGATCTCGCAATGAGCAGTTCTTC.

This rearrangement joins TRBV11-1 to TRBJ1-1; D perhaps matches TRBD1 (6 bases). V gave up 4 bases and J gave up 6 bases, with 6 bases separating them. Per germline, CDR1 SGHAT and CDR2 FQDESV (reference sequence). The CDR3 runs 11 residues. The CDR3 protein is CASSSGAEAFF. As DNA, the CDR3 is TGTGCCAGCAGCTCAGGGGCTGAAGCTTTCTTT. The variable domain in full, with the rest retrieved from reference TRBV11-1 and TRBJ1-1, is EAEVAQSPRYKITEKSQAVAFWCDPISGHATLYWYRQILGQGPELLVQFQDESVVDDSQLPKDRFSAERLKGVDSTLKIQPAELGDSAMYLCASSSGAEAFFGQGTRLTVV.

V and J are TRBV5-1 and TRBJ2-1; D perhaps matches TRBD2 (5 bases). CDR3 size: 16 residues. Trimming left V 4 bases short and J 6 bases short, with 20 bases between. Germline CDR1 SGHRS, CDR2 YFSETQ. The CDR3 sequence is CASSPRRGLGGNEQFF. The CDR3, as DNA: TGCGCCAGCAGCCCCCGGAGAGGGTTGGGCGGCAATGAGCAGTTCTTC.